This T cell receptor beta chain came from a study of blood T cell repertoires in COVID-19. The overall study: Samples of COVID-19 (acute and convalescent) were obtained from the United States, Italy and Spain.

The V end lost 1 base, the J end lost 1 base, and 8 bases lay between the germline ends. The V gene's germline CDR1 is SNHLY and CDR2 FYNNEI. The CDR3 loop spans 14 amino acids. Sequencing was performed with immunoSEQ multiplex PCR; in TCRdb, only in-frame clones are kept and a portion is missing. The sample contains about 320,000 clones, 86% of which appear only once. V gene TRBV2 combines with J gene TRBJ2-7; D may be TRBD1 (5 bases). This TCR came from a woman in her fifties or sixties with acute or convalescent COVID-19. The sequenced sample was peripheral blood. The chain's CDR3 is CASSEGAGSYEQYF. The CDR3 bases are TGTGCCAGCAGTGAAGGGGCAGGGTCCTACGAGCAGTACTTC.